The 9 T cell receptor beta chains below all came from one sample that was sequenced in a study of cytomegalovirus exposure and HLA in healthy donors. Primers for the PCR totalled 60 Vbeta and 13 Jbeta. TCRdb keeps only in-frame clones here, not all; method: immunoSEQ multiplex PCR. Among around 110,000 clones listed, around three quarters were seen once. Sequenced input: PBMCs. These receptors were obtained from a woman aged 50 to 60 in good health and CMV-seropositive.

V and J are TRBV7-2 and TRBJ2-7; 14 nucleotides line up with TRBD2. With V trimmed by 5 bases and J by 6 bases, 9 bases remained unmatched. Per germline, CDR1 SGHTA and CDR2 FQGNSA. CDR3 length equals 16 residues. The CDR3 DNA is TGTGCCAGCAGCCCTCAGTGGACTAGCGGGGGGACCGAGCAGTACTTC. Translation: CASSPQWTSGGTEQYF.

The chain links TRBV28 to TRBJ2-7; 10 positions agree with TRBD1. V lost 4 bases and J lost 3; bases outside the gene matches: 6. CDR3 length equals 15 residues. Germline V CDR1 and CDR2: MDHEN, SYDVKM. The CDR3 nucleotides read TGTGCCAGCAGTTCCTCGGGACAGGGGAGCTACGAGCAGTACTTC. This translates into CASSSSGQGSYEQYF.

The CDR3 sequence is CASSLAGTRGVFF. The CDR3 DNA follows: TGTGCCAGCAGCTTGGCCGGGACTAGGGGGGTGTTTTTT. This sequence joins TRBV5-4 and TRBJ2-2, with 8 bases that match TRBD2. The trim removed 0 bases at V and 15 bases at J, leaving 7 bases unmatched. Germline lookup yields CDR1 SGHNT and CDR2 YYREEE (reference sequence). CDR3 length: 13 residues.

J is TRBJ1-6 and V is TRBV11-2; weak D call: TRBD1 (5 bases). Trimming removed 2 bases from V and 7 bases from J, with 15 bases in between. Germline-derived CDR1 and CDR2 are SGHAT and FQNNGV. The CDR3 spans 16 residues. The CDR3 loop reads CASSLQTGLGNSPLHF. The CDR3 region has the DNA TGTGCCAGCAGCTTACAAACAGGCCTAGGAAATTCACCCCTCCACTTT. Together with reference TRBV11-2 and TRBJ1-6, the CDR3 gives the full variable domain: EAGVAQSPRYKIIEKRQSVAFWCNPISGHATLYWYQQILGQGPKLLIQFQNNGVVDDSQLPKDRFSAERLKGVDSTLKIQPAKLEDSAVYLCASSLQTGLGNSPLHFGNGTRLTVT.

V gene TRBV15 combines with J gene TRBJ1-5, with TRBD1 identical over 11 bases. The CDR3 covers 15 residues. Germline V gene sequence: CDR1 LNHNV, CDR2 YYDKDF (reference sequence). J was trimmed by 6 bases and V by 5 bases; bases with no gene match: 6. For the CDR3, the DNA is TGTGCCACCAGCGTAGGGACAGGGGGATCTCAGCCCCAGCATTTT. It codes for CATSVGTGGSQPQHF.

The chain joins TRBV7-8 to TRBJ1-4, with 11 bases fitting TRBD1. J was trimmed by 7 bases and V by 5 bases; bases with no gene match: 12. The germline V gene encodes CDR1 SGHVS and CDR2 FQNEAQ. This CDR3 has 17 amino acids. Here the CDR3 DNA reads TGTGCCAGCAGCCCCCTCCGAGGACAGGGGGCTGCTGAAAAACTGTTTTTT. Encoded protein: CASSPLRGQGAAEKLFF. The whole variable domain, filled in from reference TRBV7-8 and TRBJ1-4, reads GAGVSQSPRYKVAKRGQDVALRCDPISGHVSLFWYQQALGQGPEFLTYFQNEAQLDKSGLPSDRFFAERPEGSVSTLKIQRTQQEDSAVYLCASSPLRGQGAAEKLFFGSGTQLSVL.

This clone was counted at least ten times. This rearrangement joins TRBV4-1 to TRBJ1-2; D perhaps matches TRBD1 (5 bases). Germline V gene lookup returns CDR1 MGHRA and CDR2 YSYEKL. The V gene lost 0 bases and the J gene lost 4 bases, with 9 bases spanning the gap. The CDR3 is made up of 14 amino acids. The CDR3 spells CASSQDVGAYGYTF. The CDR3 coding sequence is TGCGCCAGCAGCCAAGATGTAGGGGCCTATGGCTACACCTTC.

The CDR3 sequence is CASSITVFNEKLFF. In nucleotides, the CDR3 is TGTGCCAGTAGTATTACGGTCTTTAATGAAAAACTGTTTTTT. V usage is TRBV19 and J usage is TRBJ1-4; D not certain. This CDR3 comprises 14 residues. CDR1 LNHDA and CDR2 SQIVND come from the germline V gene (reference sequence). The V and J ends lost 3 bases and 4 bases respectively, with 9 bases between them.

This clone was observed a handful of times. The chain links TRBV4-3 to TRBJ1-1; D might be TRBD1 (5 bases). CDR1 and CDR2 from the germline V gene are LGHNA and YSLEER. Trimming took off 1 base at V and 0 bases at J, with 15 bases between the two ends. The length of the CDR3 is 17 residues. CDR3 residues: CASSQGGGLGVNTEAFF. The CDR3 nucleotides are TGCGCCAGCAGCCAAGGGGGGGGTCTCGGGGTGAACACTGAAGCTTTCTTT.